The 8 T cell receptor beta chains in this list originate from one sample, sequenced in a study of OX40 agonist ivuxolimab in advanced cancers. The data were produced by immunoSEQ multiplex PCR, yet TCRdb's version contains in-frame clones alone and is incomplete. Of around 66,000 clones detected, less than 85% appear once; the ten largest clones hold 3.5% to 4.5%. The input for sequencing was CD4+ or CD8+ T cells sorted from blood, taken in a trial of the OX40 agonist ivuxolimab. The receptor source for this set is an adult with an advanced solid tumor such as melanoma, head and neck, liver or kidney cancer.

The chain combines TRBV30 with TRBJ1-5, with D tentatively TRBD1 (6 bases). Germline loops: CDR1 GTSNPN, CDR2 SVGIG (reference sequence). The CDR3 consists of 14 residues. Trimming removed 0 bases at V and 5 bases at J, with 11 bases between. CDR3 coding DNA: TGTGCCTGGAGTGTACGATCAGGGGATCAGCCCCAGCATTTT. Translated: CAWSVRSGDQPQHF. Combining the CDR3 with reference TRBV30 and TRBJ1-5 gives the whole variable domain SQTIHQWPATLVQPVGSPLSLECTVEGTSNPNLYWYRQAAGRGLQLLFYSVGIGQISSEVPQNLSASRPQDRQFILSSKKLLLSDSGFYLCAWSVRSGDQPQHFGDGTRLSIL.

The V and J genes are TRBV19 and TRBJ2-3, with D hard to call. This CDR3 comprises 15 residues. The V gene's germline CDR1 is LNHDA and CDR2 SQIVND (reference sequence). V lost 1 base, J lost 1 base, and 9 bases lay in between. CDR3 in amino acids: CASSIVRAGTDTQYF. The CDR3, as DNA: TGTGCCAGTAGTATAGTTCGGGCTGGCACAGATACGCAGTATTTT.

The chain employs TRBV11-1 and TRBJ2-1; D is undetermined. Trimming removed 6 bases from V and 4 bases from J, with 16 bases in between. Germline values: CDR1 SGHAT, CDR2 FQDESV (reference sequence). CDR3 length: 15 amino acids. The CDR3: CASSGVVRPYNEQFF. The CDR3 coding sequence is TGTGCCAGCAGTGGGGTAGTGCGGCCTTACAATGAGCAGTTCTTC.

This clone was detected only once. The chain joins TRBV5-1 to TRBJ2-6, with a weak D call TRBD2 (5 bases). Germline CDR1 SGHRS, CDR2 YFSETQ. The CDR3 sequence is 16 residues long. The V gene lost 4 bases and the J gene lost 0 bases, with 11 bases spanning the gap. The CDR3 DNA sequence: TGCGCCAGCAGCCCCCGGGATTCCTCTGGGGCCAACGTCCTGACTTTC. Its translation: CASSPRDSSGANVLTF.

The chain links TRBV19 to TRBJ2-1; unclear D gene. V lost 3 bases and J lost 7, with 28 bases in between. The CDR3 consists of 19 residues. Germline V gene data show CDR1 as LNHDA and CDR2 as SQIVND (reference sequence). The CDR3 sequence is CASSIPWLTTERTGNEQFF. The CDR3 coding sequence is TGTGCCAGTAGTATCCCCTGGCTGACCACGGAAAGGACGGGTAATGAGCAGTTCTTC.

The chain combines TRBV5-4 with TRBJ2-7; tentative D call: TRBD1 (5 bases). CDR3 size: 14 residues. Trimming removed 5 bases at V and 4 bases at J, with 16 bases between. CDR1 is SGHNT and CDR2 is YYREEE in the germline V gene (reference sequence). The CDR3 sequence is CASSLAQGRYEQYF. The CDR3 region has the DNA TGTGCCAGCAGTCTGGCGCAGGGCCGGTACGAGCAGTACTTC.

In this sample, this clone turned up once. This chain's CDR3 is CASRNRASYGYTF. The CDR3 bases are TGTGCCAGTAGGAACAGGGCTAGCTATGGCTACACCTTC. The rearrangement uses TRBV19 and TRBJ1-2, with TRBD1 as a possible D gene (6 bases). Germline V lookup: CDR1 LNHDA, CDR2 SQIVND (reference sequence). Deletions cut 6 bases from V and 4 bases from J, with 12 bases between. CDR3 length: 13 amino acids.

This chain uses TRBV5-4 with TRBJ2-5; D possibly matches TRBD1 or TRBD2 (5 bases each). Germline CDR1 reads SGHNT; CDR2 reads YYREEE (reference sequence). The V end lost 4 bases, the J end lost 6 bases, and 19 bases lay between the germline ends. The CDR3 has 15 residues. CDR3 sequence (DNA): TGTGCCAGCAGCCAGGACCGGGAAGGGGTGAAGACCCAGTACTTC. The encoded protein is CASSQDREGVKTQYF.